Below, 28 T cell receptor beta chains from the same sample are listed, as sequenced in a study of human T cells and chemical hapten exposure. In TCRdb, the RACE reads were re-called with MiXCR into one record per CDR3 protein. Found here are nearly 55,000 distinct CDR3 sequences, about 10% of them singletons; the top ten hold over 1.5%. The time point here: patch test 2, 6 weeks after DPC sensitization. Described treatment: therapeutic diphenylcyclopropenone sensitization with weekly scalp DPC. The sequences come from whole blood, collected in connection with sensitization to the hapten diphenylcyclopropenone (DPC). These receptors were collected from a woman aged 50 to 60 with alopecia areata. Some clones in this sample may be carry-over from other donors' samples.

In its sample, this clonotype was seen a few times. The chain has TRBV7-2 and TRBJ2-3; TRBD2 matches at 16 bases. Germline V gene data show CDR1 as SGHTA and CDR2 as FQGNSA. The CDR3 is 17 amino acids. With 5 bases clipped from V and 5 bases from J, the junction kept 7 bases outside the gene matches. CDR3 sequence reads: CASSTGTSGGVGDTQYF. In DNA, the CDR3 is TGTGCCAGCAGCACAGGGACTAGCGGGGGGGTTGGAGATACGCAGTATTTT.

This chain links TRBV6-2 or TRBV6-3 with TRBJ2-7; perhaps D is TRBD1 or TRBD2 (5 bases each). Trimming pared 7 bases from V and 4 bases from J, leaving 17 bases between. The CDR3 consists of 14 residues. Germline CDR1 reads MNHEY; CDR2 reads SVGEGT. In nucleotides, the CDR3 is TGTGCCAGCATCGAAACGGGACGGCAATACGAGCAGTACTTC. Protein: CASIETGRQYEQYF.

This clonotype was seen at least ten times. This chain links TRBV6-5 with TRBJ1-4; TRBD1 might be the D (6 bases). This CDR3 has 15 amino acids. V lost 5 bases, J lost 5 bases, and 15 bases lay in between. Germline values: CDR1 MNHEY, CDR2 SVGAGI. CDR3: CASSPVGGANEKLFF. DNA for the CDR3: TGTGCCAGCAGTCCCGTAGGGGGAGCCAATGAAAAACTGTTTTTT.

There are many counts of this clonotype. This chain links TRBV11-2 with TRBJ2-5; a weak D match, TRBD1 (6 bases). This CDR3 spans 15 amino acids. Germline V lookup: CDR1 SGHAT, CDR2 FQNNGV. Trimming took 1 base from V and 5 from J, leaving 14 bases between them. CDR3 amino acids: CASSLGQGIGETQYF. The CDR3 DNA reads TGTGCCAGCAGCTTAGGCCAGGGGATTGGGGAGACCCAGTACTTC.

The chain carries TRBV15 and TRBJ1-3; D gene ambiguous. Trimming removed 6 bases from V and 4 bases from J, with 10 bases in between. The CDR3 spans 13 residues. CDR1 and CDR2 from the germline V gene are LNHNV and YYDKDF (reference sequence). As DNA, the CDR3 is TGTGCCACCAGTCTTCAAGGCGGAAACACCATATATTTT. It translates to CATSLQGGNTIYF.

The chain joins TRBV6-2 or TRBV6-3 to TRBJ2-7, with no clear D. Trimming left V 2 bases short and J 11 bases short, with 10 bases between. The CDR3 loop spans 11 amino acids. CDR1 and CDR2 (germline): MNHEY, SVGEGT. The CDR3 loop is CASSYPGSKYF. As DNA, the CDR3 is TGTGCCAGCAGTTACCCGGGTAGTAAGTACTTC.

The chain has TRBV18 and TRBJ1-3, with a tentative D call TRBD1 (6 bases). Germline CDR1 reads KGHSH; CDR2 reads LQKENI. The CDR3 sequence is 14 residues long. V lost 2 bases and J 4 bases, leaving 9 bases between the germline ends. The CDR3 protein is CASSPNRVGNTIYF. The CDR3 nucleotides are TGTGCCAGCTCACCAAACAGGGTCGGAAACACCATATATTTT. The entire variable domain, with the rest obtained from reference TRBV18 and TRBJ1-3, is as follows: NAGVMQNPRHLVRRRGQEARLRCSPMKGHSHVYWYRQLPEEGLKFMVYLQKENIIDESGMPKERFSAEFPKEGPSILRIQQVVRGDSAAYFCASSPNRVGNTIYFGEGSWLTVV.

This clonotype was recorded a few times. The CDR3 loop reads CASSHVIQGGTGELFF. Written as DNA, the CDR3 is TGTGCCAGCAGCCATGTAATACAGGGCGGCACCGGGGAGCTGTTTTTT. The J gene is TRBJ2-2, the V gene TRBV14, with a tentative D call TRBD1 (6 bases). The CDR3 consists of 16 residues. The germline CDR1 and CDR2 sequences are SGHDN and FVKESK. Trimming stripped 3 bases from V and 4 bases from J, with 15 bases between.

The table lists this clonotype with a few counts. The DNA of the CDR3 is TGTGCCAGCTCCTTTGAACAGGGTAATCAGCCCCAGCATTTT. This translates into CASSFEQGNQPQHF. This chain links TRBV18 with TRBJ1-5, with D possibly matching TRBD1 (6 bases). Trimming took off 6 bases at V and 4 bases at J, with 13 bases between the two ends. The CDR3 extends over 14 amino acids. Per the germline V gene, CDR1 is KGHSH and CDR2 is LQKENI.

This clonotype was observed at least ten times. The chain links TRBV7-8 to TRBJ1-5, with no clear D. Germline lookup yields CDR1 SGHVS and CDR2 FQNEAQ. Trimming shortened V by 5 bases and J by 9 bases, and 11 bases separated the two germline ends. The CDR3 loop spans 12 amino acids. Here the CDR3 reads CASSLDGWPQHF. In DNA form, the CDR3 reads TGTGCCAGCAGCCTCGACGGCTGGCCCCAGCATTTT.

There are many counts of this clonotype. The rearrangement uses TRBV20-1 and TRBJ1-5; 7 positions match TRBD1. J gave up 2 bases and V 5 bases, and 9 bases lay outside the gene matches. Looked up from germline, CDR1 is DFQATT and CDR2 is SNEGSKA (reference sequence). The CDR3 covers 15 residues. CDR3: CSAGDSRSGNQPQHF. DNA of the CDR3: TGCAGTGCTGGGGACAGCAGGTCGGGCAATCAGCCCCAGCATTTT.

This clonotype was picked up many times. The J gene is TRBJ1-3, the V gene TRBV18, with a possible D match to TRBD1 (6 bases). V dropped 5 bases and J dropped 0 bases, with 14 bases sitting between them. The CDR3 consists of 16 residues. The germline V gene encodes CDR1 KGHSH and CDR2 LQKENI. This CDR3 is CASSALDSISGNTIYF. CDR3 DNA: TGTGCCAGCTCAGCCTTGGACAGCATCTCTGGAAACACCATATATTTT.

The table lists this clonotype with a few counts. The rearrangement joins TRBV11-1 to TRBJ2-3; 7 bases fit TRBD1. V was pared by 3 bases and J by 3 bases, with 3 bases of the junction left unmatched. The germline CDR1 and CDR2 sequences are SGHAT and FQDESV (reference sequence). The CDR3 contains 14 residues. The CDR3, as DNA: TGTGCCAGCAGCTTTGAACAGGGGACAGATACGCAGTATTTT. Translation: CASSFEQGTDTQYF.

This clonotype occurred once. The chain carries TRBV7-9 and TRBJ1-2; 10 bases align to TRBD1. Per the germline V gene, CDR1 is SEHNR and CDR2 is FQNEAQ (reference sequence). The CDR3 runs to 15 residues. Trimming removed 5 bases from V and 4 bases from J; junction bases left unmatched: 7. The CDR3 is CASSTGQGPSYGYTF. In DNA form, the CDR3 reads TGTGCCAGCAGCACGGGACAGGGGCCTAGCTATGGCTACACCTTC.

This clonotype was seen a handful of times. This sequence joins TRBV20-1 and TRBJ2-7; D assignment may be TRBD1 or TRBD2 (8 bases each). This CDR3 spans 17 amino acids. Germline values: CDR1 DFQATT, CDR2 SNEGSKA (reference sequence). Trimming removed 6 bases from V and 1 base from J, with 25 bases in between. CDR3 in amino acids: CSATGPGGTGGSYEQYF. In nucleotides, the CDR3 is TGCAGTGCGACGGGCCCGGGGGGGACAGGTGGATCCTACGAGCAGTACTTC.

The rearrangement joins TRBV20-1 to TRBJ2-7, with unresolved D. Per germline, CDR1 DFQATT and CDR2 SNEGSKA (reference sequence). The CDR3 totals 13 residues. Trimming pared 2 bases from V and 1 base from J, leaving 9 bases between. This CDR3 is CSARILPSYEQYF. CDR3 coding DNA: TGCAGTGCTAGAATACTTCCTTCCTACGAGCAGTACTTC.

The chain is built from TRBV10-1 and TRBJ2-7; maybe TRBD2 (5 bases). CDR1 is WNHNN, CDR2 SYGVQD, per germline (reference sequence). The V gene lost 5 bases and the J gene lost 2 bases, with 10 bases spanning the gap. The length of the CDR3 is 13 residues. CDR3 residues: CASSWIGAYEQYF. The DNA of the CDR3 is TGCGCCAGCAGTTGGATCGGGGCCTACGAGCAGTACTTC.

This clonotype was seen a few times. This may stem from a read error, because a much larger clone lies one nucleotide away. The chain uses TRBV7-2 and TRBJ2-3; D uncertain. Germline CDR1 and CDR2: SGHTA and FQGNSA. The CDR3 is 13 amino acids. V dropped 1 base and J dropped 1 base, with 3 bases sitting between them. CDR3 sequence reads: CASSLGGTDTQYF. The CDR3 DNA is TGTGCCAGCAGCTTAGGGGGCACAGATACGCAGTATTTT.

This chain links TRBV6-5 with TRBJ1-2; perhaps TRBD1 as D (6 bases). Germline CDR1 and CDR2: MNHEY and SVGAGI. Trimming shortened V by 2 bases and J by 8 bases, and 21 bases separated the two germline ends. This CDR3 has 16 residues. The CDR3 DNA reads TGTGCCAGCAGTTACACGGGGACACCAAACCAGGGGGGCTACACCTTC. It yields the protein CASSYTGTPNQGGYTF.

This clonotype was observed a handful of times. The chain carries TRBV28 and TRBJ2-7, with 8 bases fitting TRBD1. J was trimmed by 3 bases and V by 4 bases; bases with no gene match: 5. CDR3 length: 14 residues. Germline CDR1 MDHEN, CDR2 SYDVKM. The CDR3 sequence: CASSSPGGGYEQYF. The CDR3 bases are TGTGCCAGCAGTTCCCCAGGGGGCGGCTACGAGCAGTACTTC.

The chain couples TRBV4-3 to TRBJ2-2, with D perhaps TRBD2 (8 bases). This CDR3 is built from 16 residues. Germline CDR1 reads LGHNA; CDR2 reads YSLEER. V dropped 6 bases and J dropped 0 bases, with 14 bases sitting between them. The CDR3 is CASRQGGLANTGELFF. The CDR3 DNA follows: TGCGCCAGCAGGCAGGGGGGACTAGCGAACACCGGGGAGCTGTTTTTT.

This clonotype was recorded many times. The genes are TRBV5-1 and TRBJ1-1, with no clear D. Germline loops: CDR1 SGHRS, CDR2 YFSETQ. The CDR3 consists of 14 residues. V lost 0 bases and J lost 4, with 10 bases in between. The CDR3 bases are TGCGCCAGCAGCTTGGGCGGGCACAGCACTGAAGCTTTCTTT. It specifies CASSLGGHSTEAFF. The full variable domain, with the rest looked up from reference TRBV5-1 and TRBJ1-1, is KAGVTQTPRYLIKTRGQQVTLSCSPISGHRSVSWYQQTPGQGLQFLFEYFSETQRNKGNFPGRFSGRQFSNSRSEMNVSTLELGDSALYLCASSLGGHSTEAFFGQGTRLTVV.

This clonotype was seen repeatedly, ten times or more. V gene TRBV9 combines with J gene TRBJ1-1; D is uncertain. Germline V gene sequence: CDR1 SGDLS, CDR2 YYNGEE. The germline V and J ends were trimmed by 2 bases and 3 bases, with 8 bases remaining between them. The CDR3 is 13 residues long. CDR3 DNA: TGTGCCAGCAGCGTCCTGAGTGACACTGAAGCTTTCTTT. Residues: CASSVLSDTEAFF.

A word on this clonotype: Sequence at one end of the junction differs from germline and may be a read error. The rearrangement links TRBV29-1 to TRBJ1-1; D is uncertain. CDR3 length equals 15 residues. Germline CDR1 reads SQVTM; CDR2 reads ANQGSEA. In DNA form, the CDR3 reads TGCAGCGTCCCTGGATCTTTCCGCTGGAACGCTGAAGCTTTCTTT. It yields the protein CSVPGSFRWNAEAFF.

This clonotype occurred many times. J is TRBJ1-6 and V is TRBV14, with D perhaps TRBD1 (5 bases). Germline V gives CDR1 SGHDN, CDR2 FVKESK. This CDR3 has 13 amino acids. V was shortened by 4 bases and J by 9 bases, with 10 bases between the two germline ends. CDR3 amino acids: CASSRDVGSPLHF. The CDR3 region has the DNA TGTGCCAGCAGCCGGGACGTGGGTTCACCCCTCCACTTT.

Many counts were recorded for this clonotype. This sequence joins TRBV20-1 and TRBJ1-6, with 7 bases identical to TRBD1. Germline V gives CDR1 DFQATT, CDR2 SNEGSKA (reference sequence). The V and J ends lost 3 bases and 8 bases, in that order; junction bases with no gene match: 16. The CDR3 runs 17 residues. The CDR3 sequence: CSASSLGQASSYSPLHF. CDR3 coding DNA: TGCAGTGCTAGTTCCCTAGGACAGGCCTCGAGTTATTCACCCCTCCACTTT.

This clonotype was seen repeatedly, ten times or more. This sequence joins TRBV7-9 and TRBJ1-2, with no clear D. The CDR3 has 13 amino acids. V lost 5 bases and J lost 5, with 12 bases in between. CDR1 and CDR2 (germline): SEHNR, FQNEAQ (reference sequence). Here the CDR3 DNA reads TGTGCCAGCAGCCCCGAGGGCCCATATGGCTACACCTTC. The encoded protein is CASSPEGPYGYTF.

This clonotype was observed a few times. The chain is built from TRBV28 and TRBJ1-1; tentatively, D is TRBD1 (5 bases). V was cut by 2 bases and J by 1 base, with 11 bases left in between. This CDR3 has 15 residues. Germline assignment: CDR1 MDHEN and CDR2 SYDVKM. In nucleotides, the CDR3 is TGTGCCAGCAGTTTAGGGGCTCGTCGGAACACTGAAGCTTTCTTT. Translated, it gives CASSLGARRNTEAFF.